The next 11 T cell receptor beta chains were all read from a single sample in a study of cytomegalovirus exposure and HLA in healthy donors (dated by TCRdb to 2016 to 2017). Library construction relied on the immunoSEQ multiplex PCR assay. For the multiplex PCR, a mixture combining 60 forward primers for TCR Vbeta segments and 13 reverse primers for TCR Jbeta segments was used. TCRdb holds this immuneACCESS table with in-frame rearrangements only. Some clones are missing; in checked studies, unresolved V genes explain under half, and the rest has no known cause. In all, the sample holds about 110,000 clones, and 60% to 75% of those were seen once. In total, the top ten clones hold around 2.6% of the sample. Sequenced material: PBMCs. Source of these receptors: a male donor in good health and CMV-seropositive.

V usage is TRBV25-1 and J usage is TRBJ2-3; possibly TRBD1 for D (5 bases). This CDR3 has 15 amino acids. Germline V gene sequence: CDR1 MGHDK, CDR2 SYGVNS. V was clipped by 2 bases and J by 0 bases, with 9 bases between them. In nucleotides, the CDR3 is TGTGCCAGCAGTGAACAGGGTTCTAGCACAGATACGCAGTATTTT. It translates to CASSEQGSSTDTQYF. Looking up the rest from reference TRBV25-1 and TRBJ2-3 gives the full variable domain: EADIYQTPRYLVIGTGKKITLECSQTMGHDKMYWYQQDPGMELHLIHYSYGVNSTEKGDLSSESTVSRIRTEHFPLTLESARPSHTSQYLCASSEQGSSTDTQYFGPGTRLTVL.

The V call is TRBV7-2, the J call TRBJ2-2, with 7 positions matching TRBD2. The CDR3 consists of 17 residues. The germline V gene has CDR1 SGHTA and CDR2 FQGNSA. V lost 2 bases and J lost 6; bases outside the gene matches: 12. CDR3 sequence: CASSLISTGGGSGELFF. CDR3 bases: TGTGCCAGCAGCTTAATATCTACAGGCGGGGGTTCCGGGGAGCTGTTTTTT.

J is TRBJ2-7 and V is TRBV18, with a possible D match to TRBD2 (6 bases). Trimming removed 6 bases at V and 6 bases at J, with 27 bases between. CDR3 length: 17 residues. CDR1 KGHSH and CDR2 LQKENI come from the germline V gene. The CDR3 coding sequence is TGTGCCAGCTCCACCGAGGGGTTAGAAACGGCGGGGTTCGAGCAGTACTTC. This encodes CASSTEGLETAGFEQYF.

This clone came up once. The chain is built from TRBV28 and TRBJ1-3; 10 bases fit TRBD1. V was clipped by 9 bases and J by 5 bases; unmatched bases: 7. Germline-derived CDR1 and CDR2 are MDHEN and SYDVKM. The length of the CDR3 is 14 residues. This CDR3 is CASLRDRGRNTIYF. The CDR3 DNA reads as TGTGCCAGTCTGCGGGACAGGGGAAGAAACACCATATATTTT.

The rearrangement joins TRBV14 to TRBJ2-1, with TRBD2 identical over 11 bases. CDR1 is SGHDN, CDR2 FVKESK, per germline. After removal of 4 bases from V and 8 bases from J, the junction contained 13 bases not matched to a gene. This CDR3 spans 17 amino acids. Written as DNA, the CDR3 is TGTGCCAGCAGCCGACTGGTAGCGGGGGGGCATCCCCATGAGCAGTTCTTC. Protein product: CASSRLVAGGHPHEQFF.

The genes are TRBV27 and TRBJ1-2, with 8 nucleotides matching TRBD1. CDR3 length equals 14 residues. Per germline, CDR1 MNHEY and CDR2 SMNVEV (reference sequence). V gave up 2 bases and J gave up 2 bases; unmatched junction bases: 1. The CDR3 loop reads CASSLQGANYGYTF. The DNA of the CDR3 is TGTGCCAGCAGTTTACAGGGGGCGAACTATGGCTACACCTTC.

In its sample, this clone was seen many times. The gene calls are TRBV7-6 and TRBJ1-5; a possible D gene is TRBD1 (5 bases). The germline V gene has CDR1 SGHVS and CDR2 FNYEAQ. Trimming removed 5 bases from V and 5 bases from J, with 10 bases in between. This CDR3 is built from 13 residues. The chain's CDR3 is CASSPDSYQPQHF. The CDR3 region has the DNA TGTGCCAGCAGCCCAGACAGTTATCAGCCCCAGCATTTT.

This clone appeared a single time. The chain combines TRBV7-9 with TRBJ2-1; no reliable D call. The CDR3 runs 12 residues. V gave up 5 bases and J gave up 14 bases, with 16 bases separating them. Germline CDR1 SEHNR, CDR2 FQNEAQ (reference sequence). CDR3 sequence reads: CASSLRLARKFF. The DNA of the CDR3 is TGTGCCAGCAGCCTCCGACTTGCAAGGAAGTTCTTC.

The chain combines TRBV7-2 with TRBJ2-7; 10 bases line up with TRBD2. Germline V gene lookup returns CDR1 SGHTA and CDR2 FQGNSA. With 4 bases clipped from V and 3 bases from J, the junction kept 3 bases outside the gene matches. The CDR3 runs 14 residues. CDR3 residues: CASSSRTSGYEQYF. The CDR3 bases are TGTGCCAGCAGCTCCAGGACTAGCGGCTACGAGCAGTACTTC.

This clone has just one count. V usage is TRBV19 and J usage is TRBJ2-1, with D possibly matching TRBD2 (5 bases). Germline CDR1 is LNHDA and CDR2 is SQIVND (reference sequence). Trimming removed 3 bases from V and 9 bases from J, with 12 bases in between. The CDR3 extends over 13 amino acids. The CDR3 bases are TGTGCCAGTAGTATGATTCGGGGAATTGAGCAGTTCTTC. Translation gives CASSMIRGIEQFF.

This clone was counted a few times. The J gene is TRBJ2-7, the V gene TRBV7-6; the D gene is possibly TRBD2 (6 bases). V dropped 5 bases and J dropped 2 bases, with 16 bases sitting between them. CDR1 is SGHVS and CDR2 is FNYEAQ in the germline V gene. CDR3 length equals 15 residues. The CDR3 here is CASSPLGGATYEQYF. The CDR3, as DNA: TGTGCCAGCAGCCCCCTTGGCGGGGCCACCTACGAGCAGTACTTC.